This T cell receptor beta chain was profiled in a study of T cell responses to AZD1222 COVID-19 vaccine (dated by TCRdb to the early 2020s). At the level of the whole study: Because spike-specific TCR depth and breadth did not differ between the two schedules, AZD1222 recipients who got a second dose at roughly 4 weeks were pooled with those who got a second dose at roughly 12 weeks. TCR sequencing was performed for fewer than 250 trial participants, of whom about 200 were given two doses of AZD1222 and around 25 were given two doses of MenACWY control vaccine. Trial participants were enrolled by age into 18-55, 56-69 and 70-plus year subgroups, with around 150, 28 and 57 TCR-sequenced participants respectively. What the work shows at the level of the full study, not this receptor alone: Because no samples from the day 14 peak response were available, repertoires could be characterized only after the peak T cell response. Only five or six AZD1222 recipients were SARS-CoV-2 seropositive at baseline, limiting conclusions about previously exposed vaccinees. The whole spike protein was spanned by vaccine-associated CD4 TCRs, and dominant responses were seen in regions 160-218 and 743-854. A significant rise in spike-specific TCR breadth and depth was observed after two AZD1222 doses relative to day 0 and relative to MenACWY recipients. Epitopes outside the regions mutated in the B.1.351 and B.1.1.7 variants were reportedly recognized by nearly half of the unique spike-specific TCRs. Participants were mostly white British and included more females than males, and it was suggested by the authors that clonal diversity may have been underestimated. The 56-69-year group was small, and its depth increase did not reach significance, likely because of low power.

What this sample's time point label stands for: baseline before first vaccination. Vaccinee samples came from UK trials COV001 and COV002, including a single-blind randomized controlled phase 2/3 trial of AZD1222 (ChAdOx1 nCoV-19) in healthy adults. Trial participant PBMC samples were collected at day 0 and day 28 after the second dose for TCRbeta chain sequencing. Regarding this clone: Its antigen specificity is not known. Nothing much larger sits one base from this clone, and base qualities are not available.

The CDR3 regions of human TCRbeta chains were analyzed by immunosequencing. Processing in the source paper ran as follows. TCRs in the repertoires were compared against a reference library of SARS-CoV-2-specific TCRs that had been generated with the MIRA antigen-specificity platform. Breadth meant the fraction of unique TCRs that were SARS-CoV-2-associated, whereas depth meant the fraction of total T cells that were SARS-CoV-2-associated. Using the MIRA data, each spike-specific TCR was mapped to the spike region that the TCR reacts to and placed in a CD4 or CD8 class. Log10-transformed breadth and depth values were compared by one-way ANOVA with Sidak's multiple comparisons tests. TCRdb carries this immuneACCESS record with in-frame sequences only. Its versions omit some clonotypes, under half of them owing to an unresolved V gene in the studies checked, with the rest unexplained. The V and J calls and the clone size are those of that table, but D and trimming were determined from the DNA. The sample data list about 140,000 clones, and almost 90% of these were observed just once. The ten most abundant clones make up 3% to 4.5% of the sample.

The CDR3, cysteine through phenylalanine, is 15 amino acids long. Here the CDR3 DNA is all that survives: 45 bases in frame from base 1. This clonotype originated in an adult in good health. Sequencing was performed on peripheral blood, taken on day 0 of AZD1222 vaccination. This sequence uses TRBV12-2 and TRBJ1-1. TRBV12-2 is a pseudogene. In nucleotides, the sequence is TGTGCAAGTCGCCTCGCGGGACTGGGCAGGACTGAAGCTTTCTTT. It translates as CASRLAGLGRTEAFF.